The rows below give T cell receptor beta chains drawn from one sample of a study of blood T cell repertoires in COVID-19. The assay was immunoSEQ multiplex PCR, and TCRdb's table has in-frame clones only and misses some. The table includes 95,000 to 100,000 clones, about 85% detected once. The sequencing input was peripheral blood. These receptors came from a woman aged 65 to 85 with active or convalescent COVID-19. The CDR3 runs from the conserved cysteine through the conserved F or W. The order of the fields is J gene, D gene, V gene, clone size, CDR3 protein, CDR3 DNA. D genes are given only for firm matches. A row's size may be missing; if present it is once, few, many or a size class.

TRBJ2-5 | NA | TRBV10-2 | NA | CASSEEARTQVGTQYF | TGCGCCAGCAGTGAGGAGGCTCGGACTCAGGTCGGGACCCAGTACTTC
TRBJ2-1 | TRBD2 | TRBV9 | NA | CASSVGRGGRWNEQFF | TGTGCCAGCAGCGTAGGTCGGGGGGGCCGGTGGAATGAGCAGTTCTTC
TRBJ2-7 | NA | TRBV10-1 | few | CASSPGNYEQYF | TGCGCCAGCAGTCCAGGAAACTACGAGCAGTACTTC
TRBJ2-1 | NA | TRBV11-3 | NA | CANGNYNEQFF | TGTGCCAACGGGAATTACAATGAGCAGTTCTTC
TRBJ2-7 | NA | TRBV5-4 | NA | CASSLGFGEGYEQYF | TGTGCCAGCAGCTTGGGATTCGGAGAAGGCTACGAGCAGTACTTC
TRBJ2-1 | TRBD1 | TRBV29-1 | NA | CSARDRGQVLAGHNEQFF | TGCAGCGCCAGGGACAGGGGGCAGGTACTAGCGGGCCACAATGAGCAGTTCTTC
TRBJ2-7 | TRBD2 | TRBV28 | NA | CASSLYGLGEVGEQYF | TGTGCCAGCAGTTTATATGGACTAGGGGAGGTGGGGGAGCAGTACTTC
TRBJ1-1 | NA | TRBV2 | once | CASSDGGEDTEAFF | TGTGCCAGCAGTGATGGGGGGGAGGACACTGAAGCTTTCTTT
TRBJ2-1 | TRBD2 | TRBV5-1 | NA | CASTRTSGYNEQFF | TGCGCCAGCACCAGGACTAGCGGTTACAATGAGCAGTTCTTC
TRBJ1-1 | NA | TRBV7-2 | NA | CASSFTVGIGTEAFF | TGTGCCAGCAGCTTCACAGTGGGTATTGGGACTGAAGCTTTCTTT
TRBJ2-1 | TRBD1 | TRBV7-9 | NA | CASSADRGSNEQFF | TGTGCCAGCAGCGCGGACAGGGGTTCCAATGAGCAGTTCTTC
TRBJ2-1 | NA | TRBV3-1/TRBV3-2 | NA | CASSPTRPNNEQFF | TGTGCCAGCAGCCCCACCAGGCCCAACAATGAGCAGTTCTTC
TRBJ2-2 | TRBD2 | TRBV7-9 | NA | CASSLFGGANTGELFF | TGTGCCAGCAGCTTATTCGGGGGGGCCAACACCGGGGAGCTGTTTTTT
TRBJ1-4 | TRBD1 | TRBV5-6 | NA | CASSLWGQPNEKLFF | TGTGCCAGCAGCTTGTGGGGACAGCCTAATGAAAAACTGTTTTTT
TRBJ2-7 | NA | TRBV9 | NA | CASSVGGVTAGEQYF | TGTGCCAGCAGCGTAGGGGGGGTCACCGCTGGAGAGCAGTACTTC
TRBJ2-3 | NA | TRBV5-6 | NA | CASSLARGSVTDTQYF | TGTGCCAGCAGCTTGGCCAGGGGTAGCGTCACAGATACGCAGTATTTT
TRBJ2-1 | TRBD2 | TRBV4-2 | once | CASSQFAGGQIEQFF | TGTGCCAGCAGCCAATTCGCGGGGGGCCAGATTGAGCAGTTCTTC
TRBJ2-7 | NA | TRBV28 | NA | CASIGWGGGYEQYF | TGTGCCAGCATTGGGTGGGGAGGGGGCTACGAGCAGTACTTC
TRBJ2-7 | TRBD1 | TRBV12-5 | NA | CASGLGDSFHEQYF | TGTGCTAGTGGTTTGGGGGACAGTTTCCACGAGCAGTACTTC
TRBJ2-7 | TRBD1 | TRBV7-8 | NA | CASSLDGTGDYEQYF | TGTGCCAGCAGCTTAGACGGGACAGGGGACTACGAGCAGTACTTC
TRBJ1-1 | NA | TRBV18 | few | CASSVPGGTEAFF | TGTGCCAGCTCAGTCCCGGGGGGCACTGAAGCTTTCTTT
TRBJ1-5 | TRBD1 | TRBV18 | NA | CASSPPGGGTGGQPQHF | TGTGCCAGCTCACCACCTGGGGGTGGGACAGGGGGCCAGCCCCAGCATTTT
TRBJ2-5 | TRBD2 | TRBV5-1 | NA | CASSLGLAGAIETQYF | TGCGCCAGCAGCTTGGGACTAGCGGGGGCGATAGAGACCCAGTACTTC
TRBJ2-3 | TRBD2 | TRBV19 | NA | CASSPGGGDTQYF | TGTGCCAGTAGTCCGGGGGGAGGGGATACGCAGTATTTT
TRBJ2-5 | TRBD2 | TRBV3-1/TRBV3-2 | NA | CASTMLGLAGGETQYF | TGTGCCAGCACCATGCTGGGACTAGCGGGAGGGGAGACCCAGTACTTC
TRBJ1-5 | TRBD1 | TRBV7-6 | NA | CASSPEAGGIYSNQPQHF | TGTGCCAGCAGTCCCGAGGCAGGGGGGATTTATAGCAATCAGCCCCAGCATTTT
TRBJ1-6 | NA | TRBV5-4 | medium-sized | CASSLKGFGSPLHF | TGTGCCAGCAGCTTGAAGGGGTTCGGTTCACCCCTCCACTTT
TRBJ2-3 | TRBD1 | TRBV5-1 | NA | CASSSGQQGTDTQYF | TGCGCCAGCAGCTCGGGACAGCAAGGCACAGATACGCAGTATTTT
TRBJ2-3 | TRBD2 | TRBV27 | NA | CASSSPGLAGEPLMGTQYF | TGTGCCAGCAGTTCACCGGGACTAGCGGGGGAGCCTCTGATGGGGACGCAGTATTTT
TRBJ2-5 | NA | TRBV4-3 | NA | CASSQERRAQETQYF | TGCGCCAGCAGCCAAGAAAGGCGGGCTCAAGAGACCCAGTACTTC
TRBJ2-1 | TRBD2 | TRBV6-6 | NA | CASSYRGGAIDEQFF | TGTGCCAGCAGTTACCGCGGGGGGGCCATTGATGAGCAGTTCTTC
TRBJ1-1 | NA | TRBV19 | NA | CASSIASGTPMGAFF | TGTGCCAGTAGTATAGCCTCCGGGACTCCAATGGGGGCTTTCTTT
TRBJ1-2 | NA | TRBV28 | few | CASSLGQGSRGYTF | TGTGCCAGCAGTTTGGGGCAGGGGTCTCGGGGCTACACCTTC
TRBJ2-3 | NA | TRBV24-1 | NA | CATKRGAQDTQYF | TGTGCCACCAAACGGGGGGCCCAGGATACGCAGTATTTT
TRBJ1-5 | TRBD1 | TRBV7-9 | NA | CASSFQGARGNQPQHF | TGTGCCAGCAGCTTCCAGGGGGCTCGGGGCAATCAGCCCCAGCATTTT
TRBJ2-1 | TRBD2 | TRBV6-5 | NA | CASSPGLAFEQFF | TGTGCCAGCAGTCCGGGACTAGCATTTGAGCAGTTCTTC
TRBJ1-2 | TRBD1 | TRBV6-2/TRBV6-3 | once | CASSSKTGGMDYGYTF | TGTGCCAGCAGTTCCAAGACAGGGGGTATGGACTATGGCTACACCTTC
TRBJ2-1 | NA | TRBV28 | NA | CASSLTSVLEGNEQFF | TGTGCCAGCAGCCTAACCTCCGTCCTAGAAGGCAATGAGCAGTTCTTC
TRBJ2-5 | NA | TRBV9 | once | CASSRGDIRETQYF | TGTGCCAGCAGCCGAGGGGACATTCGGGAGACCCAGTACTTC
TRBJ2-3 | NA | TRBV7-8 | NA | CASSLAGGGSTDTQYF | TGTGCCAGCAGCTTAGCAGGGGGTGGCAGCACAGATACGCAGTATTTT